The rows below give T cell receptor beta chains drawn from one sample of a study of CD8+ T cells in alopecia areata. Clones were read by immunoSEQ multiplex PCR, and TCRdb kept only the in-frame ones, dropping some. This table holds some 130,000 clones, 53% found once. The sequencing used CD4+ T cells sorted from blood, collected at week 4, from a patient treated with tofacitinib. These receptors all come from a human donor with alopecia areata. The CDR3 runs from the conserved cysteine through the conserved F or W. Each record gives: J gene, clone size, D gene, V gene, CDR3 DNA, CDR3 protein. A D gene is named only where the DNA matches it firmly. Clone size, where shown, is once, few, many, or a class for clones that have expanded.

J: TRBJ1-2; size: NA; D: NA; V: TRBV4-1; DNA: TGCGCCAGCAGCCAAGTAGGACGATCCCTTAGGTCTGGCTACACCTTC; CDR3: CASSQVGRSLRSGYTF
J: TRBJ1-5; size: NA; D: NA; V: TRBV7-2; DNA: TGTGCCAGCAGCTTAGGTTCGATGAGCAATCAGCCCCAGCATTTT; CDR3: CASSLGSMSNQPQHF
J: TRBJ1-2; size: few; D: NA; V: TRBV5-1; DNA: TGCGCCAGCAGCTTATCCGGGGGCGACTATGGCTACACCTTC; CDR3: CASSLSGGDYGYTF
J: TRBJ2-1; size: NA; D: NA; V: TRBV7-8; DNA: TGTGCCAGCAGCTTAGCGAGGTCGCCCGATGAGCAGTTCTTC; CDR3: CASSLARSPDEQFF
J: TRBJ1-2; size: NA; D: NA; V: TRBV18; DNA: TGTGCCAGCTCACCCTCGACAGGAGACTATGGCTACACCTTC; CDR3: CASSPSTGDYGYTF
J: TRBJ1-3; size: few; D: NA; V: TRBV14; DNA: TGTGCCAGCAGCCAAGATTGGCGGAGCTCTGGAAACACCATATATTTT; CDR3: CASSQDWRSSGNTIYF
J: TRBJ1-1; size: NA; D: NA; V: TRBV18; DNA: TGTGCCAGCTCACCACAGGATAGGTACACTGAAGCTTTCTTT; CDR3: CASSPQDRYTEAFF
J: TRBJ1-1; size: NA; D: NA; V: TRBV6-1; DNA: TGTGCCAGCACCATCATGACTGAAGCTTTCTTT; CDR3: CASTIMTEAFF
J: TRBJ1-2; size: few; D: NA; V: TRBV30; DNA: TGTGCCTGGGCCCCCCTAAAAATTGGATATGGCTACACCTTC; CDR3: CAWAPLKIGYGYTF
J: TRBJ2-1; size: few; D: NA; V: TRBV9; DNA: TGTGCCAGCAGCCCTACCGGGAACTCCGGATTCAATGAGCAGTTCTTC; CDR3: CASSPTGNSGFNEQFF